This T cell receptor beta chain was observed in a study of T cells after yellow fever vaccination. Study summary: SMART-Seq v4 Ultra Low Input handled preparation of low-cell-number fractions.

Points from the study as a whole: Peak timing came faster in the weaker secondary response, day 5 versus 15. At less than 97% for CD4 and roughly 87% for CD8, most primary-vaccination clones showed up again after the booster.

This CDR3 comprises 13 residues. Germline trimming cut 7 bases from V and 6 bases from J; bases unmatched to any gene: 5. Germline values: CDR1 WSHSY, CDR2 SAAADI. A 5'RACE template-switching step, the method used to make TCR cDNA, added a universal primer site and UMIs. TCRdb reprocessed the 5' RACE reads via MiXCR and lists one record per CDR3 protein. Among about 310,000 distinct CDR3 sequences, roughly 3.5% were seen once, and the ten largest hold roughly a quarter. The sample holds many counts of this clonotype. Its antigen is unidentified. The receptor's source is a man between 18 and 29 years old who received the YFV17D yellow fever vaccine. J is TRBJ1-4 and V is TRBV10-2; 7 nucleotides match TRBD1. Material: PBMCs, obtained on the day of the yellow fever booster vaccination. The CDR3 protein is CASKVQGDEKLFF. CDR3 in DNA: TGCGCCAGCAAGGTGCAGGGGGATGAAAAACTGTTTTTT.